This TCR beta chain is from a study of beta chain features in type 1 diabetes. Study results and limitations: Moderate yet significant TCRB CDR3 shortening was seen in Type 1 diabetes patients in all four CD4+ subsets. Among patients, naive, central memory and Treg TCRB repertoires appeared more similar than among healthy donors.

In the case of this clone: Antigen: not known.

Expressed TCRB transcripts were sequenced because the entire RNA isolate underwent reverse transcription. Profiling relied on immunoSEQ multiplex PCR, and the TCRdb table lists in-frame clones only, not all of them. The sample lists under 500,000 clones, 30% occurring once. The germline CDR1 and CDR2 sequences are MGHRA and YSYEKL. The trim removed 7 bases at V and 3 bases at J, leaving 8 bases unmatched. CDR3 size: 15 residues. Sequenced sample: naive CD4+ T cells from blood. J is TRBJ2-1 and V is TRBV4-1, with 8 bases aligning to TRBD2. The sequence was collected from a man aged 18 to 29 in good health. The chain's CDR3 is CASTPGGGYYNEQFF. Written as DNA, the CDR3 is TGCGCCAGCACCCCCGGGGGGGGTTACTACAATGAGCAGTTCTTC.